The TCR beta chain under discussion was sequenced for a study of blood T cell repertoires in COVID-19. Study at large: PBMCs, B-cell-depleted T cells, or T cells provided the cDNA or gDNA that made up the material.

Germline CDR1 reads LNHDA; CDR2 reads SQIVND (reference sequence). Trimming removed 4 bases at V and 4 bases at J, with 10 bases between. CDR3 length: 13 residues. Profiling relied on immunoSEQ multiplex PCR, and the TCRdb table lists in-frame clones only, not all of them. The sample has 250,000 or so clones, 70% to 90% seen once. Sequencing was performed on peripheral blood. This receptor was obtained from a man aged 18 to 30 with active or convalescent COVID-19. V usage is TRBV19 and J usage is TRBJ1-2, with D tentatively TRBD1 (5 bases). The CDR3 spells CASSRRGSYGYTF. The CDR3 nucleotides read TGTGCCAGTAGTAGGCGGGGGAGCTATGGCTACACCTTC.